Below are 16 T cell receptor beta chains sequenced from a single sample in a study of esophageal squamous cell carcinoma under preoperative chemotherapy. Time point reported: before preoperative PTX-NDP chemotherapy. TCRdb reprocessed the PCR reads via MiXCR and lists one record per CDR3 protein. The sample consists of tens of thousands of distinct CDR3 sequences, under 60% of them appearing once. Collection took place from a patient given preoperative chemotherapy. The receptors shown here come from a human donor with esophageal squamous cell carcinoma. The donor label of this sample is uncertain.

There are a few counts of this clonotype. V and J are TRBV6-1 and TRBJ1-6; D unresolved. The CDR3 loop spans 15 amino acids. V was clipped by 8 bases and J by 1 base, with 12 bases between them. Per germline, CDR1 MNHNS and CDR2 SASEGT. CDR3 DNA sequence: TGTGCCAGCTCCCAAAAGGGATCCTATAATTCACCCCTCCACTTT. Residues: CASSQKGSYNSPLHF.

This clonotype is medium-sized. The chain couples TRBV7-2 to TRBJ2-1; no reliable D call. Germline lookup yields CDR1 SGHTA and CDR2 FQGNSA. This CDR3 region has 15 residues. V lost 1 base and J 3 bases, leaving 10 bases between the germline ends. The CDR3 nucleotides are TGTGCCAGCAGCTTAGACACGGGTTTCTACAATGAGCAGTTCTTC. Translated, it gives CASSLDTGFYNEQFF.

This clonotype is labeled as medium-sized. This chain uses TRBV7-8 with TRBJ2-1, with 14 bases lining up with TRBD2. V shed 5 bases and J 6 bases; nucleotides not matched to a gene: 9. Looked up from germline, CDR1 is SGHVS and CDR2 is FQNEAQ. CDR3 size: 17 residues. The CDR3 sequence: CASSLKTSGRAFNEQFF. In nucleotides, the CDR3 is TGTGCCAGCAGCCTAAAGACTAGCGGGAGGGCCTTCAATGAGCAGTTCTTC.

V is TRBV7-6 and J is TRBJ2-3, with no clear D. Germline V gives CDR1 SGHVS, CDR2 FNYEAQ. CDR3 length: 15 residues. Trimming shortened V by 1 base and J by 9 bases, and 17 bases separated the two germline ends. The CDR3 coding sequence is TGTGCCAGCAGCTTAGATTTAACGAACACCGAGACGCAGTATTTT. It specifies CASSLDLTNTETQYF.

In its sample, this clonotype was seen a few times. This sequence joins TRBV7-2 and TRBJ2-5; TRBD2 aligns across 9 bases. The CDR3 loop spans 16 amino acids. The V gene's germline CDR1 is SGHTA and CDR2 FQGNSA. Trimming at V came to 5 bases and at J to 3 bases, leaving 10 bases not matched to a gene. The CDR3 DNA follows: TGTGCCAGCAGCGTGGCGGGGGGGGGGGACAAAGAGACCCAGTACTTC. Its protein product is CASSVAGGGDKETQYF. Supplemented by reference TRBV7-2 and TRBJ2-5, the full variable domain reads GAGVSQSPSNKVTEKGKDVELRCDPISGHTALYWYRQSLGQGLEFLIYFQGNSAPDKSGLPSDRFSAERTGGSVSTLTIQRTQQEDSAVYLCASSVAGGGDKETQYFGPGTRLLVL.

Of note for this clonotype: This sequence may be a read error, since a much larger clone differs from it by one base. Lacking the conserved final phenylalanine or tryptophan, this CDR3 likely reflects a read error. CDR3 nucleotides: TGTGCCTGTGGGGGGGCGCTCGTACACGAGCAGTTCTTA. Translated: CACGGALVHEQFL. J is TRBJ2-1 and V is TRBV10-3; TRBD2 is a possible D gene (7 bases). V lost 11 bases and J 10 bases, leaving 21 bases between the germline ends. This CDR3 region has 13 residues. Germline CDR1 and CDR2: ENHRY and SYGVKD.

The chain joins TRBV5-1 to TRBJ2-5; 8 bases align to TRBD1. The end of the DNA is better explained by TRBJ2-7, so the J call may be wrong. CDR3 length: 16 residues. The germline V gene has CDR1 SGHRS and CDR2 YFSETQ. The CDR3 sequence is CASSRDRQGITYEQYF. The CDR3 nucleotides read TGCGCCAGCAGCCGAGATAGACAGGGGATAACCTACGAGCAGTACTTC.

This clonotype was seen ten or more times. This may stem from a read error, because a much larger clone lies one nucleotide away. V is TRBV7-6 and J is TRBJ2-5; D remains unclear. The CDR3 is 15 residues long. The germline gives CDR1 SGHVS, CDR2 FNYEAQ. Trimming took off 5 bases at V and 11 bases at J, with 24 bases between the two ends. In nucleotides, the CDR3 is TGTGCCAGCAGCGAGAGGACGGACCCGCGGAATGAGCAGTACTTC. Translating gives CASSERTDPRNEQYF.

The gene calls are TRBV12-3 or TRBV12-4 and TRBJ2-4; D might be TRBD2 (7 bases). Near its end, the DNA agrees better with TRBJ2-5, so the J call may be wrong. This CDR3 has 14 residues. The CDR3 coding sequence is TGTGCGGGGCGCGGGGGCCGTCAGCGAGAGACCCAGTACTTC. Its protein product is CAGRGGRQRETQYF.

The chain is built from TRBV7-2 and TRBJ2-3, with 7 positions matching TRBD2. TRBJ2-7 explains the end of the DNA better; the J call may be wrong. Germline CDR1 is SGHTA and CDR2 is FQGNSA. The CDR3 loop spans 17 amino acids. CDR3 loop: CASSAGAGGRDADTQYF. CDR3 sequence (DNA): TGTGCCAGCAGCGCGGGAGCCGGAGGACGGGACGCAGATACGCAGTACTTC.

On this clonotype: This CDR3 is missing its conserved last phenylalanine or tryptophan, likely due to a read error. The rearrangement joins TRBV7-6 to TRBJ2-5; D is ambiguous. CDR1 and CDR2 (germline): SGHVS, FNYEAQ. This CDR3 contains 11 residues. DNA of the CDR3: TGTGCCAGCAGCCAGCAAGCGACCCAGTACTCC. The encoded protein is CASSQQATQYS.

This clonotype was seen ten or more times. The chain has TRBV7-8 and TRBJ1-2; TRBD1 matches 8 bases. The germline gives CDR1 SGHVS, CDR2 FQNEAQ. The junction had 5 bases not matched to a gene; V was cut back by 1 base and J by 4 bases. The CDR3 runs 15 residues. The DNA of the CDR3 is TGTGCCAGCAGCTTAGGGACAGGGAAGGGCTATGGCTACACCTTC. Its translation: CASSLGTGKGYGYTF.

The table lists this clonotype with a few counts. Because the CDR3 is missing its conserved closing phenylalanine or tryptophan, this is likely a read error. The DNA is omitted, as the CDR3 cannot be located on it reliably, and the CDR3 follows TCRdb's listing. This sequence joins TRBV6-5 and TRBJ2-6. Germline values: CDR1 MNHEY, CDR2 SVGAGI. Both ends counted, the CDR3 spans 8 residues. The CDR3 protein is CASSYSRG.

This chain links TRBV7-2 with TRBJ2-4; maybe TRBD1 (6 bases). The germline V and J ends were trimmed by 9 bases and 13 bases, with 28 bases remaining between them. CDR1 is SGHTA, CDR2 FQGNSA, per germline. CDR3 length: 15 amino acids. This chain's CDR3 is CARGLGGGGQNTQYF. The CDR3 nucleotides read TGTGCCAGGGGCTTAGGGGGTGGGGGCCAAAACACCCAGTACTTC.

About this clonotype itself: One end of the junction fails to match germline, which may point to a read error. V usage is TRBV7-8 and J usage is TRBJ2-3, with D maybe TRBD1 (7 bases). The V gene's germline CDR1 is SGHVS and CDR2 FQNEAQ. The CDR3 is 16 residues long. The CDR3 sequence: CASRAGGGCDTDTQYF. As DNA, the CDR3 is TGTGCCAGCAGGGCCGGAGGGGGCTGTGACACAGATACGCAGTATTTC.

Concerning this clonotype itself: The germline gene is not matched at one end of the junction; a read error may be the cause. This chain links TRBV7-2 with TRBJ2-4; tentative D call: TRBD2 (5 bases). The last part of the DNA fits TRBJ2-5 better; the J call may be wrong. The CDR3 covers 14 residues. Germline lookup yields CDR1 SGHTA and CDR2 FQGNSA. This chain's CDR3 is CAGSGGRGQKTQYF. As DNA, the CDR3 is TGTGCGGGCAGCGGTGGCCGTGGCCAAAAGACCCAGTACTTC.